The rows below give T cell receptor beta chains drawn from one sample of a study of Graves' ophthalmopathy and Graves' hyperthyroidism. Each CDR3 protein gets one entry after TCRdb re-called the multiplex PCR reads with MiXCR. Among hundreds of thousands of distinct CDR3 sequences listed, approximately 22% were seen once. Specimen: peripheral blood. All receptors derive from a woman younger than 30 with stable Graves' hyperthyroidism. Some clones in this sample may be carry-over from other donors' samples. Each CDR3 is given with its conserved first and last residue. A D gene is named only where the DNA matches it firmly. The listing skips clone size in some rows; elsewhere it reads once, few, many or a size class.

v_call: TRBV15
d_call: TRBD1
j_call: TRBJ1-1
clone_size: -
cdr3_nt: TGTGCCACCAGCAGAGGACAGGGTGAAGCTTTCTTT
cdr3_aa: CATSRGQGEAFF

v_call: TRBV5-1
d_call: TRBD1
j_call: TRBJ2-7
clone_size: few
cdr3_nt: TGCGCCAGCAGCCAGAGGGGACAGGGGGGCTACGAGCAGTACTTC
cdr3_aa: CASSQRGQGGYEQYF

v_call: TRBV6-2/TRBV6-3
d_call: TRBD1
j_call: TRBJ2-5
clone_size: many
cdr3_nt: TGTGCCAGCAGTTACTCAGGGAAGGCAGGGGGCTGGGAGACCCAGTACTTC
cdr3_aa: CASSYSGKAGGWETQYF

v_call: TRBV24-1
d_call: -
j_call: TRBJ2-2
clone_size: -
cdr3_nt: TGTGCCACCAGTGATATAGGGGTCACCGGGGAGCTGTTTTTT
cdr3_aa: CATSDIGVTGELFF

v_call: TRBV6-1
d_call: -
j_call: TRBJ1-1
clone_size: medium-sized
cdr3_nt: TGTGCCAGCAGTAAGGACGTAAACACTGAAGCTTTCTTT
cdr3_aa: CASSKDVNTEAFF

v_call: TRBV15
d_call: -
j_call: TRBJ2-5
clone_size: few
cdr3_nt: TGTGCCACCAACCGAACAGTAGGTCAAGAGACCAAGTACTTC
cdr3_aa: CATNRTVGQETKYF

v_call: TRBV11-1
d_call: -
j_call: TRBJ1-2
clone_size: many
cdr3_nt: TGTGCCAGCAGCTTAGCCCACTTGGACGGGACGGGCTATGGCTACACCTTC
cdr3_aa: CASSLAHLDGTGYGYTF

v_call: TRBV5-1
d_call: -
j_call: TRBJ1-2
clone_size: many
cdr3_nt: TGCGCCAGCAGCACGGACCCCACAGGACTCTATGGCTACACCTTC
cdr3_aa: CASSTDPTGLYGYTF

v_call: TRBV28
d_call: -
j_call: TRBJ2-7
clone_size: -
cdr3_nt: TGTGCCAGCAGGAACACGGACAGAGTCTACGAGCAGTACTTC
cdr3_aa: CASRNTDRVYEQYF

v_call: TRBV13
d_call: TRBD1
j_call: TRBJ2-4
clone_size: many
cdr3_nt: TGTGCCAGCAGCAAGACAGGGGGCGATGGCAAAAACATTCAGTACTTC
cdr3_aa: CASSKTGGDGKNIQYF

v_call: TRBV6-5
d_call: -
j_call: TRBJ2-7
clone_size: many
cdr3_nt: TGTGCCAGCAGTTATCCCGGGACTCGGGAGCAGTACTTC
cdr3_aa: CASSYPGTREQYF

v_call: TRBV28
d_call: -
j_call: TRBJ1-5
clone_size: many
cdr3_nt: TGTGCCAGCAATCCCGGGACTCTTCGAAATAGCAATCAGCCCCAGCATTTT
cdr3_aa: CASNPGTLRNSNQPQHF

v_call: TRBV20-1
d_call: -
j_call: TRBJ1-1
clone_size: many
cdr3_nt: TGCAGTGCTAGAGATGGGACAAGGCCCATGAACACTGAAGCTTTCTTT
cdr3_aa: CSARDGTRPMNTEAFF

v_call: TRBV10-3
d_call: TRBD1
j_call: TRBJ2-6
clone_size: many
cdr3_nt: TGTGCCATAGGGACAGGGGGCGCTGGGGCCAACGTCCTGACTTTC
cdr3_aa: CAIGTGGAGANVLTF

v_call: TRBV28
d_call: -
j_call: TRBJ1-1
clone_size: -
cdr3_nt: TGTGCCAGCAGCCGCGGGACTTTGTCTTTCTTT
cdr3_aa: CASSRGTLSFF

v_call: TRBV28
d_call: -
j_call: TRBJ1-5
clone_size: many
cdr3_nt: TGTGCCAGCAGTTTATTCGGGCAGCCCCAGCATTTT
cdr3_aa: CASSLFGQPQHF

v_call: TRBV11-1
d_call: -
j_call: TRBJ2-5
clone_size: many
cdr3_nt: TGTGCCAGCAGCCGACGGACAGCTCAAGAGACCCAGTACTTC
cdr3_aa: CASSRRTAQETQYF

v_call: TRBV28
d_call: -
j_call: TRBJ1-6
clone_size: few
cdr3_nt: TGTGCCAGCAGTGTTACAGGGTCCTCACCCCTCCACTTT
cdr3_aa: CASSVTGSSPLHF